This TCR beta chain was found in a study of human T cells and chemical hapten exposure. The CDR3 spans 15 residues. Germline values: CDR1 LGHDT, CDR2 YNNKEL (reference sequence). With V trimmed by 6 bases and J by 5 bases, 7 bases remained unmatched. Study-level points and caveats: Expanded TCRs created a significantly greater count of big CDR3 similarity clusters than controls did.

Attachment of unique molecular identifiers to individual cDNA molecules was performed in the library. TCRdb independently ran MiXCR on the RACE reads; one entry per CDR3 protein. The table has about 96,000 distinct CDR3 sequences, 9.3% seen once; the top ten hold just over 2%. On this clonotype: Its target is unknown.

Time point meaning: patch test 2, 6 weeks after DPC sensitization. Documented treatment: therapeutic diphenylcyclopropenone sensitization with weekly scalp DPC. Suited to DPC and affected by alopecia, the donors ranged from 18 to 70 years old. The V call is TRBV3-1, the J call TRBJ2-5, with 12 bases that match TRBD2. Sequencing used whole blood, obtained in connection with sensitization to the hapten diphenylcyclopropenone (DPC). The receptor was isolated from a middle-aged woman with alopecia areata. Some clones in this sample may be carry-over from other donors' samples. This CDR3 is CASSPGLAGIETQYF. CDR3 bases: TGTGCCAGCAGTCCCGGACTAGCGGGAATTGAGACCCAGTACTTC.